A single sample gave rise to the 24 T cell receptor beta chains below, sequenced in a study of T cells in Graves' hyperthyroidism and ophthalmopathy. Amplified TCR beta CDR3 regions came from RNA transcripts. First-round RT-PCR with HTBI primers amplified the TCR CDR3 region. TCRdb processed the multiplex PCR reads anew with MiXCR; each CDR3 protein has one entry. There are 300,000 to 350,000 distinct CDR3 sequences in the sample; 15% to 20% occur only once, and approximately 54% lies in the top ten. The sequenced sample was blood. These TCRs come from a woman aged 45 to 65 with Graves' hyperthyroidism.

This clonotype came up many times. The chain links TRBV7-9 to TRBJ1-2; D ambiguous. V lost 6 bases to trimming and J lost 7 bases, with 15 bases between them. The CDR3 consists of 13 residues. Germline loops: CDR1 SEHNR, CDR2 FQNEAQ (reference sequence). CDR3 region: CASSYSYARGYTF. CDR3 DNA: TGTGCCAGCAGTTATTCATATGCTCGTGGCTACACCTTC.

This clonotype was found many times. The chain links TRBV3-1 to TRBJ2-6; D call uncertain. CDR3 size: 14 residues. The germline V gene has CDR1 LGHDT and CDR2 YNNKEL (reference sequence). The V and J ends lost 2 bases and 0 bases respectively, with 2 bases between them. The CDR3 spells CASSQLSGANVLTF. CDR3 nucleotide sequence: TGTGCCAGCAGCCAACTCTCTGGGGCCAACGTCCTGACTTTC.

This clonotype appeared a few times. The genes are TRBV18 and TRBJ2-1; no reliable D call. The V end was cut by 6 bases, the J end by 9 bases, with 15 bases between. CDR1 KGHSH and CDR2 LQKENI come from the germline V gene. The CDR3 is 13 residues long. CDR3 in amino acids: CASSPVRVGEQFF. The CDR3 nucleotides read TGTGCCAGCTCCCCAGTCCGTGTCGGTGAGCAGTTCTTC.

This clonotype was counted ten times or more. The rearrangement joins TRBV7-9 to TRBJ2-1, with 9 bases matching TRBD1. Per germline, CDR1 SEHNR and CDR2 FQNEAQ (reference sequence). V was clipped by 3 bases and J by 6 bases; unmatched bases: 6. The CDR3 extends over 15 amino acids. The DNA of the CDR3 is TGTGCCAGCAGCTTCCCGGGACAGGGAGTCAATGAGCAGTTCTTC. Translating gives CASSFPGQGVNEQFF. The complete variable domain, with remaining parts taken from reference TRBV7-9 and TRBJ2-1, reads DTGVSQNPRHKITKRGQNVTFRCDPISEHNRLYWYRQTLGQGPEFLTYFQNEAQLEKSRLLSDRFSAERPKGSFSTLEIQRTEQGDSAMYLCASSFPGQGVNEQFFGPGTRLTVL.

This clonotype was recorded at least ten times. DNA of the CDR3: TGTGCCATCAGCAGGGGATCTAGCGGGACGAGCACAGATACGCAGTATTTT. It codes for CAISRGSSGTSTDTQYF. The V gene is TRBV10-3, the J gene TRBJ2-3; 9 bases map to TRBD2. Germline V CDR1 and CDR2: ENHRY, SYGVKD. J was trimmed by 0 bases and V by 6 bases; bases with no gene match: 10. The CDR3 is 17 amino acids.

V and J are TRBV6-5 and TRBJ2-5; D may be TRBD1 (5 bases). The CDR3 loop spans 14 amino acids. Between the trimmed V and J ends, which lost 2 bases and 2 bases, there was a span of 9 bases. CDR1 is MNHEY and CDR2 is SVGAGI in the germline V gene. CDR3 region: CASSYRTPQETQYF. CDR3 sequence (DNA): TGTGCCAGCAGTTACCGGACACCTCAAGAGACCCAGTACTTC.

Ten or more counts support this clonotype. The V call is TRBV2, the J call TRBJ1-6, with D unclear. Trimming shortened V by 3 bases and J by 8 bases, and 2 bases separated the two germline ends. Germline CDR1 and CDR2: SNHLY and FYNNEI. The CDR3 has 11 amino acids. The CDR3 loop is CASSDDSPLHF. The CDR3 nucleotides are TGTGCCAGCAGTGACGATTCACCCCTCCACTTT.

This chain joins TRBV19 and TRBJ2-1, with 7 positions matching TRBD1. Germline V gene data show CDR1 as LNHDA and CDR2 as SQIVND (reference sequence). The junction had 4 bases not matched to a gene; V was cut back by 2 bases and J by 9 bases. This CDR3 contains 13 residues. CDR3 sequence: CASSILTGPEQFF. The CDR3 DNA is TGTGCCAGTAGTATATTGACAGGGCCTGAGCAGTTCTTC. The complete variable domain, with remaining parts taken from reference TRBV19 and TRBJ2-1, reads DGGITQSPKYLFRKEGQNVTLSCEQNLNHDAMYWYRQDPGQGLRLIYYSQIVNDFQKGDIAEGYSVSREKKESFPLTVTSAQKNPTAFYLCASSILTGPEQFFGPGTRLTVL.

This clonotype occurred many times. The chain is built from TRBV11-2 and TRBJ2-5; D call uncertain. V shed 2 bases and J shed 7 bases, with 11 bases lying between them. Germline assignment: CDR1 SGHAT and CDR2 FQNNGV. The CDR3 sequence is 13 residues long. CDR3 DNA sequence: TGTGCCAGCAGCTTATCTAGTGAGGTGACCCAGTACTTC. As protein: CASSLSSEVTQYF.

This clonotype appeared many times. The chain carries TRBV12-3 or TRBV12-4 and TRBJ2-3; D uncertain. Trimming cost V 3 bases and J 2 bases, with 9 bases left between them. This CDR3 region has 14 residues. The chain's CDR3 is CASSLRRSTDTQYF. Here the CDR3 DNA reads TGTGCCAGCAGTTTGAGGCGGTCCACAGATACGCAGTATTTT.

This clonotype has ten or more counts. V is TRBV18 and J is TRBJ2-5; tentatively, D is TRBD1 (6 bases). The CDR3 sequence is 15 residues long. The V and J ends lost 0 bases and 5 bases respectively, with 13 bases between them. Germline V gene sequence: CDR1 KGHSH, CDR2 LQKENI. The CDR3 protein is CASSPPGRGMETQYF. CDR3 DNA sequence: TGTGCCAGCTCACCACCGGGCAGGGGTATGGAGACCCAGTACTTC.

Ten or more counts support this clonotype. The chain carries TRBV18 and TRBJ2-7; D may correspond to TRBD1 or TRBD2 (5 bases each). There are 13 residues in the CDR3. The V and J ends lost 0 bases and 3 bases respectively, with 6 bases between them. Per germline, CDR1 KGHSH and CDR2 LQKENI. CDR3 DNA sequence: TGTGCCAGCTCACCACCGGGGGTCTACGAGCAGTACTTC. Translation gives CASSPPGVYEQYF. The full variable domain, rest sourced from reference TRBV18 and TRBJ2-7, is NAGVMQNPRHLVRRRGQEARLRCSPMKGHSHVYWYRQLPEEGLKFMVYLQKENIIDESGMPKERFSAEFPKEGPSILRIQQVVRGDSAAYFCASSPPGVYEQYFGPGTRLTVT.

In this sample, this clonotype turned up many times. The chain is built from TRBV3-1 and TRBJ1-1; no reliable D call. The CDR3 covers 13 residues. V was clipped by 2 bases and J by 3 bases, with 7 bases between them. Per the germline V gene, CDR1 is LGHDT and CDR2 is YNNKEL (reference sequence). DNA for the CDR3: TGTGCCAGCAGCCAATCGGGCTACACTGAAGCTTTCTTT. It yields the protein CASSQSGYTEAFF.

In this sample, this clonotype turned up a few times. The V call is TRBV28, the J call TRBJ2-3; D remains unclear. The CDR3 extends over 17 amino acids. CDR1 and CDR2 from the germline V gene are MDHEN and SYDVKM. V was cut by 3 bases and J by 2 bases, with 18 bases left in between. In nucleotides, the CDR3 is TGTGCCAGCAGTTTTGGTCTACCCCCTACTCTCACAGATACGCAGTATTTT. The encoded protein is CASSFGLPPTLTDTQYF.

The chain has TRBV6-5 and TRBJ1-1; D call uncertain. Deletions cut 0 bases from V and 0 bases from J, with 8 bases between. The CDR3 runs to 15 residues. CDR1 and CDR2 (germline): MNHEY, SVGAGI. Here the CDR3 reads CASSYSSTLNTEAFF. The CDR3 coding sequence is TGTGCCAGCAGTTACTCGTCGACCTTGAACACTGAAGCTTTCTTT.

This clonotype showed up many times. The chain recombines TRBV7-8 with TRBJ2-7, with 11 bases identical to TRBD2. Germline CDR1 SGHVS, CDR2 FQNEAQ. The CDR3 loop spans 17 amino acids. Unmatched junction bases numbered 7, after V lost 3 bases and J lost 0 bases. The CDR3 coding sequence is TGTGCCAGCAGCTTGGACACTAGCGGGAGTAGCTCCTACGAGCAGTACTTC. Its protein is CASSLDTSGSSSYEQYF.

This clonotype was recorded at least ten times. V gene TRBV5-1 combines with J gene TRBJ1-1; D call uncertain. Germline loops: CDR1 SGHRS, CDR2 YFSETQ. The CDR3 is made up of 14 amino acids. V was trimmed by 1 base and J by 2 bases, leaving 9 bases between them. The CDR3 protein is CASSLLDGNTEAFF. CDR3 nucleotide sequence: TGCGCCAGCAGCTTGTTGGACGGAAACACTGAAGCTTTCTTT.

This clonotype has at least ten counts. The rearrangement links TRBV2 to TRBJ1-2, with D tentatively TRBD1 (5 bases). Germline V CDR1 and CDR2: SNHLY, FYNNEI. Trimming removed 6 bases at V and 2 bases at J, with 10 bases between. The CDR3 spans 13 residues. The CDR3 sequence: CASRGDGNYGYTF. CDR3 in DNA: TGTGCCAGCAGGGGGGACGGAAACTATGGCTACACCTTC.

Written as DNA, the CDR3 is TGTGCCAGCAGCTTATCCGAGGTTGTAGGGGTGCGGGGCACCGGGGAGCTGTTTTTT. Translated, it gives CASSLSEVVGVRGTGELFF. V usage is TRBV7-3 and J usage is TRBJ2-2; a possible D gene is TRBD2 (6 bases). The CDR3 covers 19 residues. Germline assignment: CDR1 SGHTA and CDR2 FQGTGA. V was pared by 2 bases and J by 4 bases, with 23 bases between.

This clonotype was seen repeatedly, ten times or more. The chain has TRBV28 and TRBJ2-3, with D perhaps TRBD1 (5 bases). V was clipped by 11 bases and J by 2 bases, with 17 bases between them. Germline loops: CDR1 MDHEN, CDR2 SYDVKM. The CDR3 contains 14 residues. The DNA of the CDR3 is TGTGCCTCCGCCGTCGACAGTCACACAGATACGCAGTATTTT. Protein sequence: CASAVDSHTDTQYF.

In this sample, this clonotype turned up many times. This chain joins TRBV12-3 or TRBV12-4 and TRBJ2-3; 10 bases map to TRBD2. The CDR3 spans 15 residues. Unmatched junction bases numbered 2, after V lost 1 base and J lost 4 bases. Here the CDR3 DNA reads TGTGCCAGCAGTTTAGTCGGGACTAGCGCAGATACGCAGTATTTT. It encodes CASSLVGTSADTQYF.

This clonotype was found many times. The chain joins TRBV11-2 to TRBJ2-5; 9 positions agree with TRBD1. Germline CDR1 reads SGHAT; CDR2 reads FQNNGV. The CDR3 runs to 16 residues. The V and J ends lost 1 base and 4 bases, in that order; junction bases with no gene match: 7. DNA of the CDR3: TGTGCCAGCAGCTTAGTCCCGGGACAGGGTTTAGAGACCCAGTACTTC. This translates into CASSLVPGQGLETQYF.

This clonotype was seen repeatedly, ten times or more. The V call is TRBV7-2, the J call TRBJ2-5, with D possibly TRBD2 on 6 matching bases. From germline, CDR1 is SGHTA and CDR2 FQGNSA. V was shortened by 3 bases and J by 3 bases, with 11 bases between the two germline ends. The CDR3 length is 14 residues. The CDR3 DNA sequence: TGTGCCAGCAGCTTCGGGACTCGAAAAGAGACCCAGTACTTC. This sequence encodes CASSFGTRKETQYF.

About this clonotype itself: A clone one base away is much larger, so this may be a read error. The chain employs TRBV13 and TRBJ2-7; D unresolved. Per the germline V gene, CDR1 is PRHDT and CDR2 is FYEKMQ (reference sequence). The CDR3 has 16 residues. The CDR3 bases are TGTGTCAGCAGTTCCACCGCTTATGGTGTTCGCGACGAGCAGTACTTC. Protein: CVSSSTAYGVRDEQYF. The full variable domain, in which reference TRBV13 and TRBJ2-7 provide the parts outside the CDR3, is AAGVIQSPRHLIKEKRETATLKCYPIPRHDTVYWYQQGPGQDPQFLISFYEKMQSDKGSIPDRFSAQQFSDYHSELNMSSLELGDSALYFCVSSSTAYGVRDEQYFGPGTRLTVT.